This TCR beta chain was recovered during a study of blood T cell repertoires in COVID-19. Looking at the study overall: Specimens from acute and convalescent COVID-19 originated in the United States, Italy and Spain. Sources were T cells, B-cell-depleted T cells, or PBMCs; the material itself was cDNA or gDNA.

The J segment lost 6 bases and the V segment lost 4 bases, leaving 9 bases of the junction unmatched. The CDR3 contains 16 residues. Germline-derived CDR1 and CDR2 are MDHEN and SYDVKM. Measured with immunoSEQ multiplex PCR; TCRdb has only the in-frame clones, and not every one. The table records 200,000 to 300,000 clones, nearly 85% of them present only once. Sequencing was performed on peripheral blood. This chain joins TRBV28 and TRBJ1-5; 10 bases align to TRBD1. The origin of this receptor is a human donor in a cohort sampled during active COVID-19. CDR3: CASSSSGTGDTQPQHF. The CDR3 DNA reads TGTGCCAGCAGTTCCTCCGGGACAGGGGACACTCAGCCCCAGCATTTT.